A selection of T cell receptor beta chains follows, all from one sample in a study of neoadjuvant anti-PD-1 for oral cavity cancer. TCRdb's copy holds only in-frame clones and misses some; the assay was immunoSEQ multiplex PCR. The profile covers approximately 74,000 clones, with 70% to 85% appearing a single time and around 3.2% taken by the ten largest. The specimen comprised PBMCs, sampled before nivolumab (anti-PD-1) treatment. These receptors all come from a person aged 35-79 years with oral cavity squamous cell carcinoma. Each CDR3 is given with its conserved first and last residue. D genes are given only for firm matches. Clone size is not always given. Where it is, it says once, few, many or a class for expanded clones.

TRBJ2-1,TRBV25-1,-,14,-,TGTGCCAGCAGTCCCAAGGCTGGGGTTAATGAGCAGTTCTTC,CASSPKAGVNEQFF
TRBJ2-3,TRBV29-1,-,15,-,TGCAGCTCGCTTTTGGCTAGCGATGGCACAGATACGCAGTATTTT,CSSLLASDGTDTQYF
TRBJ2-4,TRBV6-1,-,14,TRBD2,TGTGCCAGCAGCTCCGTGGGAGGGTTAAACATTCAGTACTTC,CASSSVGGLNIQYF
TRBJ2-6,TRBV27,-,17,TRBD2,TGTGCCAGCAGTTTAGCCCTAACTAGCGCTGGGGCCAACGTCCTGACTTTC,CASSLALTSAGANVLTF
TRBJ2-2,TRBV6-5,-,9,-,TGTGCCAGAGGGGGGGAGCTGTTTTTT,CARGGELFF
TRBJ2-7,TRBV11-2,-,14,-,TGTGCCAGCAGCTTAAACAGGGAATCCTACGAGCAGTACTTC,CASSLNRESYEQYF
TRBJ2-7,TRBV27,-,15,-,TGTGCCAGCAGTCCACAGGGAGGCCTCTCCTACGAGCAGTACTTC,CASSPQGGLSYEQYF
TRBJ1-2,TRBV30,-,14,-,TGTGCCTGGAGTTTTAAGACGGGCATCTATGGCTACACCTTC,CAWSFKTGIYGYTF
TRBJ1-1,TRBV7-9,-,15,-,TGTGCCAGCAGCTTAGGAGGGGTCAGGAACACTGAAGCTTTCTTT,CASSLGGVRNTEAFF
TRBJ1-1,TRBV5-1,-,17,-,TGCGCCAGCAGCGTTCAAGTGGGTGGTGAGAAGAACACTGAAGCTTTCTTT,CASSVQVGGEKNTEAFF
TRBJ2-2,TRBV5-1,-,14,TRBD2,TGCGCCAGCAGCCTCGGACTAGCGGGAACAGAGCTGTTTTTT,CASSLGLAGTELFF
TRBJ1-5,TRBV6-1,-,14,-,TGTGCCAGCAGAAACAGGGTTGACAATCAGCCCCAGCATTTT,CASRNRVDNQPQHF
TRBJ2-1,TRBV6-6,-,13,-,TGTGCCAGCAGTTCCAACCTTGGGAATGAGCAGTTCTTC,CASSSNLGNEQFF
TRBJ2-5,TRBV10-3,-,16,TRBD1,TGTGCCACCCAAGGACCCAGGGGACAGGTCCAAGAGACCCAGTACTTC,CATQGPRGQVQETQYF
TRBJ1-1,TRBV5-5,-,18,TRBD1,TGTGCCAGCACCAATATGAGGGACAGGGGGCCTGGAGGCACTGAAGCTTTCTTT,CASTNMRDRGPGGTEAFF
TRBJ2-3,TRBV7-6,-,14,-,TGTGCCAGCAGCTTATTTGCTAGCACAGATACGCAGTATTTT,CASSLFASTDTQYF
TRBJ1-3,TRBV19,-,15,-,TGTGCCAGTAGTATCACAGCTCGGAATGGAAACACCATATATTTT,CASSITARNGNTIYF
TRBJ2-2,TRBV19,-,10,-,TGTGCCTCCGGCGGGGGGGAGCTGTTTTTT,CASGGGELFF
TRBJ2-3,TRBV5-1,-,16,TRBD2,TGCGCCAGCAGCGCACTCCTAGCGGACCGGGGAGATACGCAGTATTTT,CASSALLADRGDTQYF
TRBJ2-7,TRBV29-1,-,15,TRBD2,TGCAGCGTTGAAGTGGATGATAGCGGGACCTACGAGCAGTACTTC,CSVEVDDSGTYEQYF
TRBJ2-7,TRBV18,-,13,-,TGTGCCAGCTCAGGGAACAGGGATAGTGGACAGTACTTC,CASSGNRDSGQYF
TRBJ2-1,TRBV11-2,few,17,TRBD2,TGTGCCAGCAGCTTAGATTTCGCTAGCGGGAGGGCGGATGAGCAGTTCTTC,CASSLDFASGRADEQFF
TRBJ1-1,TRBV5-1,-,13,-,TGCGCCAGCAGCCCCCCCGCGGGGTATGAAGCTTTCTTT,CASSPPAGYEAFF
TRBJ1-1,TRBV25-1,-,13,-,TGTGCCAGCAGTGAACTCTTGAACACTGAAGCTTTCTTT,CASSELLNTEAFF
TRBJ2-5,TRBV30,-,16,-,TGTGCCTGGAGTGATGAGGTGGGGATGTACCAAGAGACCCAGTACTTC,CAWSDEVGMYQETQYF
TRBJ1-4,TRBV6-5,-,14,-,TGTGCCAGCAGGTCTTTAGGGAGGAGGGAAAAACTGTTTTTT,CASRSLGRREKLFF
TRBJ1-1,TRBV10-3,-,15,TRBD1,TGTGCCATCAGTCCGAAGACAGGGTTGGGCACTGAAGCTTTCTTT,CAISPKTGLGTEAFF
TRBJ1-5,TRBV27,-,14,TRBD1,TGTGCCAGCAGTTGGGGACAGGGCTCTCAGCCCCAGCATTTT,CASSWGQGSQPQHF
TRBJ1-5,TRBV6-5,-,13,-,TGTGCCAGCAGTTACGGGGGGGGTACAGAACAGCATTTT,CASSYGGGTEQHF
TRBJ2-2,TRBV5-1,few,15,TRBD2,TGCGCCAGCAGCTTCGGTGGGAGGGCCACCGGGGAGCTGTTTTTT,CASSFGGRATGELFF
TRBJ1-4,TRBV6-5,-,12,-,TGTGCCAGCAGCCAAGACAGGTCAAAACTGTTTTTT,CASSQDRSKLFF
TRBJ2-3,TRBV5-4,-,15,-,TGTGCCAGCAGCTCCCCGGGACGGGGCACAGATACGCAGTATTTT,CASSSPGRGTDTQYF
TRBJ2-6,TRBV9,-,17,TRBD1,TGTGCCAGCAGCGTCGGGACAGGGCTCTCTGGGGCCAACGTCCTGACTTTC,CASSVGTGLSGANVLTF
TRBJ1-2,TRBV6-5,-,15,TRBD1,TGTGCCAGCAGAAACCGGGACAGGGGCGACTATGGCTACACCTTC,CASRNRDRGDYGYTF
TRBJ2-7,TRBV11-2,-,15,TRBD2,TGTGCCAGCAGCTTAGTAGCGGGAGGACTCTACGAGCAGTACTTC,CASSLVAGGLYEQYF
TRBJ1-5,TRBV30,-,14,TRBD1,TGTGCCTGGAGTGGGACAGGGGGATTACAGCCCCAGCATTTT,CAWSGTGGLQPQHF
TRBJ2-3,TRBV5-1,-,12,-,TGCGCCAGCGGGAGCCCTCCAGATACGCAGTATTTT,CASGSPPDTQYF
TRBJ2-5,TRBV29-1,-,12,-,TGCAGCGCCTTCTTGGGGTATCAAACCCAGTACTTC,CSAFLGYQTQYF
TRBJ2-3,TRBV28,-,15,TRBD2,TGTGCCAGCAGCAGTAGCGGGGCGAGCACAGATACGCAGTATTTT,CASSSSGASTDTQYF
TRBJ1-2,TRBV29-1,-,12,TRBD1,TGCAGCTCCGGACAGGGGGACTATGGCTACACCTTC,CSSGQGDYGYTF